Each of the 22 T cell receptor beta chains below was sequenced from the same sample in a study of Tregs in tolerant kidney transplant recipients. Only in-frame clones appear in the TCRdb table, and some are missing; sequencing was by immunoSEQ multiplex PCR. The table lists 25,000 or so clones. Recipients received nonmyeloablative bone marrow transplants from related graft donors, with transient mixed chimerism. The sequenced sample was CD4+ T cells from blood (PBMCs), obtained 6 months after the transplant. The receptors shown here come from a human patient who received a combined kidney and bone marrow transplant. Some T cells here may be from the graft donor.

A note on this clone: Read sequence stops 3 residues before the CDR3 end, and the germline J gene provides the missing end. V usage is TRBV7-6 and J usage is TRBJ1-1; tentative D call: TRBD1 (6 bases). V lost 3 bases, J lost 0 bases, and 20 bases lay in between. This CDR3 comprises 18 residues. CDR1 is SGHVS and CDR2 is FNYEAQ in the germline V gene. Partial CDR3 DNA: TGTGCCAGCAGCTTGCGGACAGCTTTCAAGGACCTGAACACTGAA. Its translation: CASSLRTAFKDLNTE. Given in full, the CDR3 is CASSLRTAFKDLNTEAFF.

A word on this clone: The read stops 3 residues short of the end of the CDR3; the missing end is completed from the germline J gene. This chain uses TRBV7-9 with TRBJ2-5; 9 nucleotides agree with TRBD1. The germline gives CDR1 SEHNR, CDR2 FQNEAQ (reference sequence). Trimming at V came to 1 base and at J to 5 bases, leaving 5 bases not matched to a gene. The CDR3 contains 15 residues. CDR3 loop: CASSLGGTGKETQYF. CDR3 bases read: TGTGCCAGCAGCTTAGGGGGGACAGGGAAGGAGACC.

About this clone itself: The DNA ends 3 residues before the CDR3 does, and the rest of the CDR3 is filled in from the germline J gene. V is TRBV7-2 and J is TRBJ2-2; 11 bases match TRBD2. The trim removed 4 bases at V and 6 bases at J, leaving 4 bases unmatched. Germline CDR1 is SGHTA and CDR2 is FQGNSA. The CDR3 runs 15 residues. This CDR3 is CASSSFSGGAGELFF. CDR3 bases read: TGTGCCAGCAGCTCGTTTAGCGGGGGGGCCGGGGAG.

The sequenced CDR3 bases are TGTGCCAGCACCGTCGCGGGGGGCGGGAGGGACACTGAA. Protein: CASTVAGGGRDTE. In full, the CDR3 is CASTVAGGGRDTEAFF. The chain combines TRBV5-4 with TRBJ1-1; maybe TRBD1 (6 bases). The CDR3 extends 3 residues past the end of the read, so its final part is completed from the germline J gene. V lost 6 bases and J 3 bases, leaving 21 bases between the germline ends. Germline V lookup: CDR1 SGHNT, CDR2 YYREEE (reference sequence). The CDR3 consists of 16 residues.

Notes on this clone: The read halts 3 residues ahead of the CDR3 end, with the missing end drawn from the germline J gene. The chain combines TRBV5-1 with TRBJ2-3; possibly TRBD2 for D (5 bases). The CDR3 totals 16 residues. Germline V gene sequence: CDR1 SGHRS, CDR2 YFSETQ. V lost 4 bases to trimming and J lost 5 bases, with 20 bases between them. The sequenced CDR3 bases are TGCGCCAGCAGCCCGACCCCACGGGGAACTGGAGATACG. This sequence encodes CASSPTPRGTGDT. From start to end, the CDR3 is CASSPTPRGTGDTQYF.

Of note for this clone: The read ends 3 residues shy of where the CDR3 ends; the end is completed using the germline J gene. This rearrangement joins TRBV7-9 to TRBJ1-4, with 8 nucleotides matching TRBD1. Germline V gene sequence: CDR1 SEHNR, CDR2 FQNEAQ (reference sequence). The CDR3 loop spans 14 amino acids. The V and J ends lost 7 bases and 10 bases, in that order; junction bases with no gene match: 11. The CDR3 region is CASKVTGGVGKLFF. CDR3 DNA (partial): TGTGCCAGCAAGGTTACAGGGGGTGTCGGAAAA.

Details on this clone: The CDR3 goes on 3 residues after the read ends, and that part is filled in from the germline J gene. The V call is TRBV5-4, the J call TRBJ2-3; 7 nucleotides align to TRBD1. V lost 5 bases and J lost 0; bases outside the gene matches: 9. Germline-derived CDR1 and CDR2 are SGHNT and YYREEE (reference sequence). This CDR3 region has 16 residues. The CDR3 region is CASSSGGRGSTDTQYF. The CDR3 DNA, read in part, is TGTGCCAGCAGTTCAGGGGGACGGGGAAGCACAGATACG.

For this clone: The observed sequence ends 3 residues before the CDR3 terminus, with the missing tail filled in from the germline J gene. The V and J genes are TRBV19 and TRBJ2-7; TRBD2 matches at 9 bases. Looked up from germline, CDR1 is LNHDA and CDR2 is SQIVND (reference sequence). The junction had 8 bases not matched to a gene; V was cut back by 10 bases and J by 1 base. The CDR3 extends over 14 amino acids. The CDR3 sequence: CATTPGLASYEQYF. Incomplete CDR3 DNA: TGTGCCACGACGCCGGGACTAGCATCCTACGAG.

This clone shows up as medium-sized by frequency. Coverage ceases 3 residues before the CDR3 finishes, and the germline J gene fills in the end. The V gene is TRBV10-1, the J gene TRBJ1-1; 7 bases are shared with TRBD1. The V gene end was trimmed by 6 bases and the J gene end by 0 bases; junction bases not matched to a gene: 4. This CDR3 region has 14 residues. Germline V gene sequence: CDR1 WNHNN, CDR2 SYGVQD (reference sequence). The chain's CDR3 is CASRAGQVNTEAFF. CDR3 DNA, as far as it was read: TGCGCCAGCAGAGCTGGACAGGTGAACACTGAA.

Regarding this clone: The CDR3 extends 3 residues past the end of the read, so its final part is completed from the germline J gene. The V call is TRBV5-1, the J call TRBJ1-1; D might be TRBD1 (5 bases). The CDR3 sequence is 14 residues long. Germline CDR1 is SGHRS and CDR2 is YFSETQ. CDR3 DNA (partial): TGCGCCAGCAGCCCGGGACTTCTAGAAGTGAGA. It is translated as CASSPGLLEVR. The whole CDR3 sequence reads CASSPGLLEVRAFF.

As concerns this clone: The CDR3 end lies 3 residues beyond the end of the read and is filled in from the germline J gene. The gene calls are TRBV14 and TRBJ1-2; D is ambiguous. CDR3 length: 11 amino acids. Germline assignment: CDR1 SGHDN and CDR2 FVKESK. CDR3 sequence reads: CASSTAGGYTF. The DNA read from the CDR3 is TGTGCCAGCAGCACGGCGGGGGGC. Together with reference TRBV14 and TRBJ1-2, the CDR3 gives the full variable domain: EAGVTQFPSHSVIEKGQTVTLRCDPISGHDNLYWYRRVMGKEIKFLLHFVKESKQDESGMPNNRFLAERTGGTYSTLKVQPAELEDSGVYFCASSTAGGYTFGSGTRLTVV.

A word on this clone: The CDR3 end is not reached by the read, which stops 3 residues before it; the germline J gene fills it in. The rearrangement joins TRBV29-1 to TRBJ1-4; TRBD1 might be the D (5 bases). CDR1 is SQVTM, CDR2 ANQGSEA, per germline. The ends were cut back, 3 bases at V and 0 bases at J, with 8 bases in the middle. The CDR3 extends over 14 amino acids. The CDR3 region is CSVDVGATNEKLFF. The CDR3 bases that were read are TGCAGCGTTGATGTAGGGGCAACTAATGAAAAA.

This clone ranks as medium-sized in terms of frequency. Sequencing ends 3 residues short of the CDR3 end; the germline J gene provides the rest. The gene calls are TRBV7-2 and TRBJ2-3, with D possibly TRBD1 on 5 matching bases. Germline V CDR1 and CDR2: SGHTA, FQGNSA. V was cut by 5 bases and J by 1 base, with 13 bases left in between. CDR3 length: 15 residues. The CDR3 region is CASSPDSLGTDTQYF. CDR3 DNA, as far as it was read: TGTGCCAGCAGCCCAGACAGTCTTGGCACAGATACG.

This clone ranks as medium-sized (0.01 to 0.1%) in terms of frequency. With the read ending 3 residues before the CDR3 end, the germline J gene is used to fill in that end. The rearrangement links TRBV6-1 to TRBJ1-4; D is perhaps TRBD1 (5 bases). CDR1 is MNHNS and CDR2 is SASEGT in the germline V gene. The CDR3 loop spans 15 amino acids. The germline V and J ends were trimmed by 3 bases and 0 bases, with 8 bases remaining between them. CDR3 DNA (partial): TGTGCCAGCAGTGATGGACAAGCAACTAATGAAAAA. Amino acid sequence: CASSDGQATNEK. In full, the CDR3 is CASSDGQATNEKLFF.

Points on this clone: The read ends 3 residues early relative to the CDR3; the germline J gene fills the gap. The chain has TRBV7-9 and TRBJ2-7, with D uncertain. Germline CDR1 is SEHNR and CDR2 is FQNEAQ (reference sequence). V lost 3 bases to trimming and J lost 4 bases, with 7 bases between them. The CDR3 spans 12 residues. This CDR3 reads CASSFQSYEQYF. The CDR3 DNA, read in part, is TGTGCCAGCAGCTTTCAGTCTTACGAG.

Of note for this clone: The read comes to an end 3 residues before the CDR3 does, leaving the germline J gene to fill in the end. The chain has TRBV7-2 and TRBJ2-3; TRBD2 agrees at 15 bases. The CDR3 consists of 14 residues. The V segment lost 6 bases and the J segment 6 bases; nucleotides outside the gene matches: 1. The germline gives CDR1 SGHTA, CDR2 FQGNSA. The CDR3 DNA, read in part, is TGTGCCAGCAGTGGGACTAGCGGGAGGGATACG. It encodes CASSGTSGRDT. The complete CDR3 sequence is CASSGTSGRDTQYF.

On this clone: The CDR3 goes on 3 residues after the read ends, and that part is filled in from the germline J gene. The V and J genes are TRBV6-2 or TRBV6-3 and TRBJ1-4; 7 nucleotides align to TRBD1. The CDR3 runs to 15 residues. The V and J ends lost 5 bases and 2 bases, in that order; junction bases with no gene match: 5. Germline V lookup: CDR1 MNHEY, CDR2 SVGEGT. The CDR3 loop is CASSHHRGTNEKLFF. The covered CDR3 bases are TGTGCCAGCAGTCACCACAGGGGCACTAATGAAAAA.

Partial CDR3 DNA: TGCGCCAGCAGCTTGTTATCGGGACAGGGGGCGAAACACTCTGGGGCCAACGTC. This translates into CASSLLSGQGAKHSGANV. The CDR3 reads in full as CASSLLSGQGAKHSGANVLTF. The gene calls are TRBV5-1 and TRBJ2-6, with TRBD1 matching over 12 bases. The sequenced fragment ends 3 residues before the CDR3 boundary, so the rest is inferred from the germline J gene. V was clipped by 1 base and J by 0 bases; unmatched bases: 11. There are 21 residues in the CDR3. Germline V gene data show CDR1 as SGHRS and CDR2 as YFSETQ.

To note about this clone: The read terminates 3 residues ahead of where the CDR3 ends, so the germline J gene completes it. The V gene is TRBV29-1, the J gene TRBJ1-3, with D possibly being TRBD1 (5 bases). This CDR3 is built from 15 residues. In germline, CDR1 is SQVTM, CDR2 ANQGSEA. V was pared by 7 bases and J by 1 base, with 17 bases between. The chain's CDR3 is CSAHEGGGSGNTIYF. The CDR3 DNA, read in part, is TGCAGCGCCCACGAGGGCGGGGGTTCTGGAAACACC. Filled out from reference TRBV29-1 and TRBJ1-3, the complete variable domain reads SAVISQKPSRDICQRGTSLTIQCQVDSQVTMMFWYRQQPGQSLTLIATANQGSEATYESGFVIDKFPISRPNLTFSTLTVSNMSPEDSSIYLCSAHEGGGSGNTIYFGEGSWLTVV.

A remark on this clone: The CDR3 end falls 3 residues outside the read, so it is completed with the germline J gene. V gene TRBV7-2 combines with J gene TRBJ1-5, with D possibly matching TRBD1 (5 bases). The CDR3 totals 15 residues. CDR1 and CDR2 (germline): SGHTA, FQGNSA. Trimming pared 2 bases from V and 0 bases from J, leaving 8 bases between. Incomplete CDR3 DNA: TGTGCCAGCAGCTTACGCAGGGATAGCAATCAGCCC. Its translation is CASSLRRDSNQP. The complete CDR3 protein is CASSLRRDSNQPQHF.

As concerns this clone: The CDR3 extends 3 residues past the end of the read, so its final part is completed from the germline J gene. The V gene is TRBV20-1, the J gene TRBJ2-7; 8 bases align to TRBD1. CDR3 length: 13 residues. Per germline, CDR1 DFQATT and CDR2 SNEGSKA (reference sequence). V lost 6 bases to trimming and J lost 5 bases; unmatched junction nucleotides: 9. The CDR3 DNA, read in part, is TGCAGTGCCCAAGACCAGGACAGGGACGAG. It yields the protein CSAQDQDRDE. The entire CDR3 protein is CSAQDQDRDEQYF.

In the case of this clone: The CDR3 goes on 3 residues after the read ends, and that part is filled in from the germline J gene. The chain joins TRBV29-1 to TRBJ2-3, with 7 bases identical to TRBD2. Trimming at V came to 2 bases and at J to 6 bases, leaving 5 bases not matched to a gene. The germline V gene encodes CDR1 SQVTM and CDR2 ANQGSEA. CDR3 size: 13 residues. CDR3 bases read: TGCAGCGTTGAACTAGCGGAGGGGGATACG. Translating gives CSVELAEGDT. The full CDR3 sequence reads CSVELAEGDTQYF.